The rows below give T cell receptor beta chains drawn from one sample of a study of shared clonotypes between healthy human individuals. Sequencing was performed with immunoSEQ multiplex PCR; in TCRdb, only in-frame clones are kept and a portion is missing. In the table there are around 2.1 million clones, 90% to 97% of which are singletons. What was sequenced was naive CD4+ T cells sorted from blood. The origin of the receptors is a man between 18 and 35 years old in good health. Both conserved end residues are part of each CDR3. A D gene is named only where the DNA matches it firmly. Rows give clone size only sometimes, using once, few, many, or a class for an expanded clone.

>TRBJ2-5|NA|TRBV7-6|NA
TGTGCCAGCAGTAGCCAAGAGACCCAGTACTTC
CASSSQETQYF
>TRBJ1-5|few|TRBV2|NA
TGTGCCAGCAGTGTAGGTAGCAATCAGCCCCAGCATTTT
CASSVGSNQPQHF
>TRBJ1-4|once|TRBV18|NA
TGTGCCAGCTCACCACGACAGCTTGAAAAACTGTTTTTT
CASSPRQLEKLFF
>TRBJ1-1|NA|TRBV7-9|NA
TGTGCCAGCAGCCCCATCCCGAACACTGAAGCTTTCTTT
CASSPIPNTEAFF
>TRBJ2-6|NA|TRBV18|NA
TGTGCCAGCTCCTCAGGGAAATCGCTGTCTGGGGCCAACGTCCTGACTTTC
CASSSGKSLSGANVLTF
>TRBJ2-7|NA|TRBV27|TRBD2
TGTGCCAGCAGGATAAGCGGGGGGCACTCCTACGAGCAGTACTTC
CASRISGGHSYEQYF
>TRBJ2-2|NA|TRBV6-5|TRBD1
TGTGCCAGCAGTAAACAGGGGCAAGTGGCCGGGGAGCTGTTTTTT
CASSKQGQVAGELFF
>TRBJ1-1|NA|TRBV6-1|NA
TGTGCCACCAGGCGCATGGGGCTGAACACTGAAGCTTTCTTT
CATRRMGLNTEAFF
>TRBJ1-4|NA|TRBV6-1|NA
TGTGCCAGCAGTGAAGCGGGAACAGTTGCAACTAATGAAAAACTGTTTTTT
CASSEAGTVATNEKLFF
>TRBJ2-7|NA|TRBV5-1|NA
TGCGCCAGCAGCTTGGGGCGGACTACTTGGAACGAGCAGTACTTC
CASSLGRTTWNEQYF
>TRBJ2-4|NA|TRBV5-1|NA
TGCGCCAGCAGCTTGGGAGGGGGAGCCAAAAACATTCAGTACTTC
CASSLGGGAKNIQYF
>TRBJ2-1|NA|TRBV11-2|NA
TGTGCCAGCAGCAGGGGTGTGGTAGCCCCCGGTGAGCAGTTCTTC
CASSRGVVAPGEQFF
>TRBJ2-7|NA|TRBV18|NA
TGTGCCAGCTCACCCGACAGCCGAGAAGAGCAGTACTTC
CASSPDSREEQYF
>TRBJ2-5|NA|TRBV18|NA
TGTGCCAGCTCACCTCGGACGGAACAAGAGACCCAGTACTTC
CASSPRTEQETQYF
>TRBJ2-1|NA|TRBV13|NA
TGTGCCAGCAGCTTGGGAACCATAGGTTACAATGAGCAGTTCTTC
CASSLGTIGYNEQFF
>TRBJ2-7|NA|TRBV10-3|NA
TGTGCCATCAGTGAGTCGGTGACTCCCTACGAGCAGTACTTC
CAISESVTPYEQYF
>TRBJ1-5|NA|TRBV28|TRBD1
TGTGCCACCCTATCGTCCGGGACAGGACGGAGGGCCCAGCATTTT
CATLSSGTGRRAQHF
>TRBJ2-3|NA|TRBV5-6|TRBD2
TGTGCCAGCAGCTTGGAGCGGGGTTCTAGCACAGATACGCAGTATTTT
CASSLERGSSTDTQYF
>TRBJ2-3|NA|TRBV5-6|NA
TGTGCCAGCAGCTTTAAGGGGGGGACAGATACGCAGTATTTT
CASSFKGGTDTQYF
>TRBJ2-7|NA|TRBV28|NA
TGTGCCAGCAGTTTCCCCAGGTCTACCTACGAGCAGTACTTC
CASSFPRSTYEQYF
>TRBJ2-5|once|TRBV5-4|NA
TGTGCCAGCAGCTTGGAAATCGCGGGCGGAGGGGAGACCCAGTACTTC
CASSLEIAGGGETQYF
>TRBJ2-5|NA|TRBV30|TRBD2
TGTGCCTGGAGTGGACTAGCGGGGAAGACCCAGTACTTC
CAWSGLAGKTQYF
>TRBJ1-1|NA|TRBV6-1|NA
TGTGCCAGCAGCTGGACCTCGAACACTGAAGCTTTCTTT
CASSWTSNTEAFF
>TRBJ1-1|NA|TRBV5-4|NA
TGTGCCAGCAGCCGCCCCCCAGAGGGCCCTACTGAAGCTTTCTTT
CASSRPPEGPTEAFF
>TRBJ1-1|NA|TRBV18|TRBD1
TGTGCCAGCTCACCCCTTGGACAGGGGGCAAACACTGAAGCTTTCTTT
CASSPLGQGANTEAFF
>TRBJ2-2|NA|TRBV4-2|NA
TGTGCCAGCAGCCAGTGGGGGGACAGGAACACCGGGGAGCTGTTTTTT
CASSQWGDRNTGELFF
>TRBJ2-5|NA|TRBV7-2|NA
TGTGCCAGCAGCCCGAGGTGGCAGAAAGAGACCCAGTACTTC
CASSPRWQKETQYF
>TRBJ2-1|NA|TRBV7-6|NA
TGTGCCAGCAGCAACATTTACAATGAGCAGTTCTTC
CASSNIYNEQFF
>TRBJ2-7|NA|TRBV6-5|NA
TGTGCCACCTCCAGACAAGGGGGCTACGAGCAGTACTTC
CATSRQGGYEQYF
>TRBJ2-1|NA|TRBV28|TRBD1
TGTGCCAGCAGTCCCCGGGACAGGGGCCCTTCTAAGCTTTACAATGAGCAGTTCTTC
CASSPRDRGPSKLYNEQFF
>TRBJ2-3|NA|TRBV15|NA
TGTGCCACCAGCAGAGATCCCCCGGCCGCCAACCCCCTAGATACGCAGTATTTT
CATSRDPPAANPLDTQYF
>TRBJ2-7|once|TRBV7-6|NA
TGTGCCAGCAGCTTGGGCGGAACCTACGAGCAGTACTTC
CASSLGGTYEQYF
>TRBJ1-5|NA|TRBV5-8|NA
TGTGCCAGCAGCTTGTCATATGGCACAGAAAATCAGCCCCAGCATTTT
CASSLSYGTENQPQHF
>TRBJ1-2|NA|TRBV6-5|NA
TGTGCCAGCAGGGGTGGGTATGGCTACACCTTC
CASRGGYGYTF
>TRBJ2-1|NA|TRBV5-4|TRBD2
TGTGCCAGCAGGACTCTAGCGGGGGTTGAAAATGAGCAGTTCTTC
CASRTLAGVENEQFF
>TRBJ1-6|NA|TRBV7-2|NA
TGTGCCAGCAGCTTAGCACAGGTCGAGATAAATTCACCCCTCCACTTT
CASSLAQVEINSPLHF
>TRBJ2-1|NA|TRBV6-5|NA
TGTGCCAGCAGTCGGTTCGCGGGTGAGCAGTTCTTC
CASSRFAGEQFF
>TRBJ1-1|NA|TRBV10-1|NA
TGCGCCAGCAGTGTAGAAGGGGCCACTGAAGCTTTCTTT
CASSVEGATEAFF
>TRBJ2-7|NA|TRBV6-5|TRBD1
TGTGCCAGCAGTGAATGGACAGGGGGGGAGCAGTACTTC
CASSEWTGGEQYF
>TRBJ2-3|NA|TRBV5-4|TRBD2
TGTGCCAGCAGCTTGGCGGGAGGGACAGATACGCAGTATTTT
CASSLAGGTDTQYF
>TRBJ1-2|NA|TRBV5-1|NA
TGCGCCAGCAGCGCGGCAGGCTATGGCTACACCTTC
CASSAAGYGYTF
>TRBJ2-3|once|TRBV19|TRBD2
TGTGCCAGTAGGGGACTAGCAGGTGATACGCAGTATTTT
CASRGLAGDTQYF
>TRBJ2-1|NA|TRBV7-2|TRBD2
TGTGCCAGCAGCCCGAACCCGGGGGCGGGAGGGGATGAGCAGTTCTTC
CASSPNPGAGGDEQFF
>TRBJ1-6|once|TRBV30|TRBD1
TGTGCCTGGAGCCCCCCTTCAGGGACAGGGCAATCACCCCTCCACTTT
CAWSPPSGTGQSPLHF
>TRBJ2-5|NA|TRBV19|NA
TGTGCCAGTAGTGGGCAGGTTATGGAGACCCAGTACTTC
CASSGQVMETQYF
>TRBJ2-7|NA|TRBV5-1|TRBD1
TGCGCCAGCAGCCCGGGACCGGGACAGGGAAGAGAGCAGTACTTC
CASSPGPGQGREQYF
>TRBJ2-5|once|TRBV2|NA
TGTGCCAGCAGTGAGACTTGGGTGGAGACCCAGTACTTC
CASSETWVETQYF
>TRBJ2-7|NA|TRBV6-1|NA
TGTGCCAGCAAGGCCCAAGCGGTGGGAGAGCAGTACTTC
CASKAQAVGEQYF
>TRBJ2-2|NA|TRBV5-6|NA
TGTGCCAGCAGTCAGTTAGCTAGCTCATTCACCGGGGAGCTGTTTTTT
CASSQLASSFTGELFF
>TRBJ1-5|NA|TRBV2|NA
TGTGCCAGCAGTCTTCAGGGGTATCAGCCCCAGCATTTT
CASSLQGYQPQHF
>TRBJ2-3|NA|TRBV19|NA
TGTGCCAGTAGTATCCCTGGGGGCCCTAGCACAGATACGCAGTATTTT
CASSIPGGPSTDTQYF
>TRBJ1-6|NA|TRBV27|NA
TGTGCCAGCAGTCTGGAACCGACACCACGTAATTCACCCCTCCACTTT
CASSLEPTPRNSPLHF
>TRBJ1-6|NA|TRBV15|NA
TGTGCCACCAGCTTCCGACCCAACCCCCGGAGTTCACCCCTCCACTTT
CATSFRPNPRSSPLHF
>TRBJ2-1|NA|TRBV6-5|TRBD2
TGTGCCAGCAGTTATAGCGGGGGTCTCAATGAGCAGTTCTTC
CASSYSGGLNEQFF
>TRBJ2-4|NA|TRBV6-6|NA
TGTGCCAGCAGTCCGACAGAAAACATTCAGTACTTC
CASSPTENIQYF
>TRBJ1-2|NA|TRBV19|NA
TGTGCCAGTAGCGGGGGCCAGGGTTCTGGCTACACCTTC
CASSGGQGSGYTF
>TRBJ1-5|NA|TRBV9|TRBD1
TGTGCCAGCAGCGCCACAGGGGGCAATCAGCCCCAGCATTTT
CASSATGGNQPQHF
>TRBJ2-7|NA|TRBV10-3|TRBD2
TGTGCCATCAGCGGGACTAGCGGGGGGGCTTACGAGCAGTACTTC
CAISGTSGGAYEQYF
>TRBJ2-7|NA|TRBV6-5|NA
TGTGCCAGCAGTTACCGACTATCCCGTGACGAGCAGTACTTC
CASSYRLSRDEQYF